The 2 T cell receptor beta chains in this list originate from one sample, sequenced in a study of T cell changes during pregnancy in multiple sclerosis. TCRdb's copy holds only in-frame clones and misses some; the assay was immunoSEQ multiplex PCR. The data contain tens of thousands of clones, around 90% of them singletons. Sequences were derived from CD4+ T cells from peripheral blood mononuclear cells, sampled in the third trimester of pregnancy. The receptors originated from a female donor in good health, enrolled as a control in a pregnancy study.

The V gene is TRBV5-1, the J gene TRBJ2-5, with D possibly matching TRBD1 (6 bases). The germline V gene has CDR1 SGHRS and CDR2 YFSETQ. The CDR3 extends over 15 amino acids. V lost 3 bases, J lost 1 base, and 13 bases lay in between. The CDR3 DNA reads as TGCGCCAGCAGCTCCCAAACAGGGCCCCAAGAGACCCAGTACTTC. Translation gives CASSSQTGPQETQYF.

V gene TRBV7-9 combines with J gene TRBJ1-5; no firm D call. The V end was cut by 5 bases, the J end by 4 bases, with 6 bases between. The CDR3 runs to 12 residues. The germline V gene has CDR1 SEHNR and CDR2 FQNEAQ (reference sequence). CDR3 coding DNA: TGTGCCAGCAGCCTACCGAATCAGCCCCAGCATTTT. Translated: CASSLPNQPQHF.